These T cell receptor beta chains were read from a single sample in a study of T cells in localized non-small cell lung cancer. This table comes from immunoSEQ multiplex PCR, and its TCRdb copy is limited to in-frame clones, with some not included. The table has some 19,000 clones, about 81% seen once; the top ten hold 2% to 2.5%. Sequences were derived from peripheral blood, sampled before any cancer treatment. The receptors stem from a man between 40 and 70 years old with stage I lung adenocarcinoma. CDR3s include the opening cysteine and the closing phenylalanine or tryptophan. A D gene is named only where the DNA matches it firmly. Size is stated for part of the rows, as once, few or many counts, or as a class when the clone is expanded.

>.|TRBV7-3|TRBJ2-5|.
CASSLSLGETQYF
TGTGCCAGCAGCCTGTCCCTGGGGGAGACCCAGTACTTC
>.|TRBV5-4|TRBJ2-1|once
CASSLVGGNEQFF
TGTGCCAGCAGCTTGGTCGGCGGGAATGAGCAGTTCTTC
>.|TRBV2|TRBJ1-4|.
CASLQVGEKLFF
TGTGCCAGCCTACAGGTTGGGGAAAAACTGTTTTTT
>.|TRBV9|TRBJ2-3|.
CASSGRGGFPTDTQYF
TGTGCCAGCAGCGGTCGAGGAGGTTTTCCCACAGATACGCAGTATTTT
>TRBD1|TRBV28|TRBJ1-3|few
CASRSDRVPGNTIYF
TGTGCCAGCAGATCGGACAGGGTGCCTGGAAACACCATATATTTT
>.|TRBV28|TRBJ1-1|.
CASSFQGFEAFF
TGTGCCAGCAGTTTTCAGGGGTTTGAAGCTTTCTTT
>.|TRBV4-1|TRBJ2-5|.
CASSQERIGYRDKETQYF
TGCGCCAGCAGCCAAGAGCGGATCGGATACAGGGACAAAGAGACCCAGTACTTC
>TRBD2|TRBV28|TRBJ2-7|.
CASSFKAGTSGIRGLYEQYF
TGTGCCAGCAGTTTTAAGGCCGGGACTAGCGGTATTAGAGGGCTCTACGAGCAGTACTTC
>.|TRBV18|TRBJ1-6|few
CASGESGAINSPLHF
TGTGCCAGCGGTGAGTCAGGCGCAATTAATTCACCCCTCCACTTT
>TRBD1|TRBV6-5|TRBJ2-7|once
CASSTDRGGYEQYF
TGTGCCAGCAGTACGGACAGGGGCGGATACGAGCAGTACTTC
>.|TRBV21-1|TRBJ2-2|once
CARLAVNTGELFF
TGTGCCAGACTAGCGGTAAACACCGGGGAGCTGTTTTTT
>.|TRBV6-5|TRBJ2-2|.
CASSYDDRGTGELFF
TGTGCCAGCAGTTACGACGACAGAGGGACCGGGGAGCTGTTTTTT
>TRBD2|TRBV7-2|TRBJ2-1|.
CAGSLGLAGNNEQFF
TGTGCCGGCAGCTTAGGACTAGCGGGAAACAATGAGCAGTTCTTC
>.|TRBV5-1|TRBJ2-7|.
CASGRGASYEQYF
TGCGCCAGCGGACGGGGTGCTTCCTACGAGCAGTACTTC
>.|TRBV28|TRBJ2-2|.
CASSHTGYGGELFF
TGTGCCAGCAGCCATACAGGGTACGGGGGGGAGCTGTTTTTT
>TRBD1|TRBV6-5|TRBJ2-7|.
CASSRTGAYEQYF
TGTGCCAGCAGTAGGACAGGGGCCTACGAGCAGTACTTC
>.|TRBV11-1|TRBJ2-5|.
CASSPKTPGETQYF
TGTGCCAGCAGCCCTAAAACTCCTGGAGAGACCCAGTACTTC
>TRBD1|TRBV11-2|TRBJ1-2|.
CASSWGQGSVDNYGYTF
TGTGCCAGCAGCTGGGGACAGGGTTCGGTGGATAACTATGGCTACACCTTC
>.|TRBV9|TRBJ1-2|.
CASSVEDNYGYTF
TGTGCCAGCAGCGTGGAAGATAACTATGGCTACACCTTC
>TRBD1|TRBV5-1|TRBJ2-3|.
CASSLIGQGIPTDTQYF
TGCGCCAGCAGCTTGATTGGACAGGGGATACCCACAGATACGCAGTATTTT
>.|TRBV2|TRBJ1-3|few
CASRATVPGTPQGTIYF
TGTGCCAGCAGAGCTACCGTTCCCGGGACACCCCAGGGCACCATATATTTT
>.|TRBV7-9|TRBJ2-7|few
CASSPTWYEQYF
TGTGCCAGCAGCCCTACATGGTACGAGCAGTACTTC
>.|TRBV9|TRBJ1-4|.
CASSVDGTDEKLFF
TGTGCCAGCAGCGTAGACGGGACCGATGAAAAACTGTTTTTT
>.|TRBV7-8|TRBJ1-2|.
CASSSRGSRIGYTF
TGTGCCAGCAGCTCACGGGGGTCGCGTATTGGCTACACCTTC
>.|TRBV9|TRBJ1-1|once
CASSKAVNTEAFF
TGTGCCAGCAGCAAAGCGGTGAACACTGAAGCTTTCTTT
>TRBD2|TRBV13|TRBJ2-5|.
CASSWRLAGDQETQYF
TGTGCCAGCAGCTGGAGACTAGCGGGGGACCAAGAGACCCAGTACTTC
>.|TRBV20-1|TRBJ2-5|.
CSARYETQYF
TGCAGTGCTAGGTACGAGACCCAGTACTTC
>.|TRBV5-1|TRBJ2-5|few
CASSLGGEETQYF
TGCGCCAGCAGCTTGGGAGGGGAAGAGACCCAGTACTTC
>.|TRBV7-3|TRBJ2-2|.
CASSPRERQGSSGELFF
TGTGCCAGCAGCCCCCGGGAGCGACAGGGCAGCTCCGGGGAGCTGTTTTTT
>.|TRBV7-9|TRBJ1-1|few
CASRSDPQSNTEAFF
TGTGCCAGCAGATCGGACCCCCAGAGCAACACTGAAGCTTTCTTT
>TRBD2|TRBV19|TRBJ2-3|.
CASKEDHQGRGTDTQYF
TGTGCCAGTAAGGAGGACCACCAAGGGAGGGGCACAGATACGCAGTATTTT
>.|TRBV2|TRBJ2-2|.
CASRGVTGELFF
TGTGCCAGCAGAGGGGTCACCGGGGAGCTGTTTTTT
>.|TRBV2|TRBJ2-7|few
CASIAAGYEQYF
TGTGCCAGCATCGCGGCGGGCTACGAGCAGTACTTC
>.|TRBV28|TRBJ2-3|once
CASVMDLSTDTQYF
TGTGCCAGCGTTATGGACCTTAGCACAGATACGCAGTATTTT
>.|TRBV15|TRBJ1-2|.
CATSREEGDGYTF
TGTGCCACCAGCAGAGAGGAAGGTGATGGCTACACCTTC
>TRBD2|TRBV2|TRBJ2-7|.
CASRESGRAPYEQYF
TGTGCCAGCAGAGAAAGCGGGAGGGCGCCCTACGAGCAGTACTTC